The 16 T cell receptor beta chains listed next were all sequenced from one sample in a study of shared clonotypes between healthy human individuals (dated by TCRdb to 2020 to 2021). Libraries came from the immunoSEQ multiplex PCR assay. TCRdb mirrors the immuneACCESS table, restricted to in-frame sequences. Some clones are absent from its copies; in checked studies, under half trace to an unresolved V gene, and the reason for the others is unknown. In this sample the table shows 2 million to 3 million clones, over 85% of which occur a single time. The biggest ten clones account for 0.35% to 0.45% of the sample. What was sequenced was naive CD4+ T cells from PBMCs. The sample's cell subset or site label is to be understood as: CD45RA+ positively selected. The receptors derive from a man aged 18 to 30 in good health. Some clones in this sample may be carry-over from other donors' samples.

The count of this clone is one. V usage is TRBV6-4 and J usage is TRBJ2-1; D is perhaps TRBD2 (6 bases). This CDR3 has 18 amino acids. Trimming removed 10 bases at V and 4 bases at J, with 29 bases between. Germline V gene lookup returns CDR1 MRHNA and CDR2 SNTAGT. The CDR3 loop is CATNGLQRTRRAYNEQFF. The CDR3 DNA is TGTGCCACCAACGGTCTTCAGCGGACCCGGAGGGCTTACAATGAGCAGTTCTTC.

The genes are TRBV5-1 and TRBJ2-5, with 8 bases fitting TRBD1. The CDR3 sequence is 13 residues long. Germline CDR1 is SGHRS and CDR2 is YFSETQ. V lost 7 bases, J lost 1 base, and 3 bases stayed unmatched. CDR3 loop: CASQGAPQETQYF. The CDR3 coding sequence is TGCGCCAGCCAGGGGGCCCCCCAAGAGACCCAGTACTTC.

The chain carries TRBV4-3 and TRBJ2-7; TRBD1 agrees at 9 bases. Germline CDR1 is LGHNA and CDR2 is YSLEER. Unmatched junction bases numbered 6, after V lost 4 bases and J lost 5 bases. CDR3 length equals 14 residues. The CDR3, as DNA: TGCGCCAGCAGCCGCGGACAGGGGAGGCACGAGCAGTACTTC. This sequence encodes CASSRGQGRHEQYF.

In this sample, this clone turned up a few times. The chain recombines TRBV5-1 with TRBJ2-7; 11 nucleotides line up with TRBD2. The ends lost 4 bases at V and 5 bases at J; junction bases unmatched: 11. Per germline, CDR1 SGHRS and CDR2 YFSETQ. CDR3 length: 16 residues. The CDR3 DNA reads TGCGCCAGCAGCATAGCGGGAGGGGGACAGTGGAACGAGCAGTACTTC. The encoded protein is CASSIAGGGQWNEQYF. Full variable domain (rest looked up from reference TRBV5-1 and TRBJ2-7): KAGVTQTPRYLIKTRGQQVTLSCSPISGHRSVSWYQQTPGQGLQFLFEYFSETQRNKGNFPGRFSGRQFSNSRSEMNVSTLELGDSALYLCASSIAGGGQWNEQYFGPGTRLTVT.

This clone appeared a few times. The chain uses TRBV2 and TRBJ1-1, with D possibly being TRBD1 (6 bases). CDR1 SNHLY and CDR2 FYNNEI come from the germline V gene. The CDR3 loop spans 11 amino acids. The V gene lost 8 bases and the J gene lost 8 bases, with 12 bases spanning the gap. CDR3: CASLYRAEAFF. The CDR3 nucleotides read TGTGCCAGCTTGTACAGGGCCGAAGCTTTCTTT.

This clone came up many times. This chain connects TRBV27 to TRBJ2-7; D might be TRBD1 (6 bases). The V and J ends lost 6 bases and 0 bases respectively, with 15 bases between them. There are 15 residues in the CDR3. CDR1 MNHEY and CDR2 SMNVEV come from the germline V gene (reference sequence). CDR3 sequence: CASRTDRDNSYEQYF. The DNA for the CDR3 is TGTGCCAGCAGGACCGACCGGGACAACTCCTACGAGCAGTACTTC.

The rearrangement joins TRBV18 to TRBJ2-7; TRBD2 matches at 11 bases. In germline, CDR1 is KGHSH, CDR2 LQKENI. Trimming cost V 1 base and J 1 base; bases outside gene matches: 0. The CDR3 length is 15 residues. This chain's CDR3 is CASSPRLAGSYEQYF. CDR3 DNA: TGTGCCAGCTCACCACGACTAGCGGGGTCCTACGAGCAGTACTTC.

V is TRBV18 and J is TRBJ1-1; D ambiguous. The CDR3 covers 14 residues. Germline V gives CDR1 KGHSH, CDR2 LQKENI. The germline V and J ends were trimmed by 3 bases and 3 bases, with 11 bases remaining between them. The CDR3 sequence is CASSPLQPDTEAFF. For the CDR3, the DNA is TGTGCCAGCTCACCCTTACAACCGGACACTGAAGCTTTCTTT.

The chain carries TRBV27 and TRBJ2-5; the match to TRBD2 covers 13 bases. The CDR3 spans 18 residues. Losses at the gene ends were 0 bases for V and 2 bases for J; bases not matched to a gene: 6. CDR1 and CDR2 (germline): MNHEY, SMNVEV (reference sequence). The CDR3 region has the DNA TGTGCCAGCAGTTTATCCGGACTAGCGGGAGAATATCAAGAGACCCAGTACTTC. Amino acid sequence: CASSLSGLAGEYQETQYF.

The J gene is TRBJ2-1, the V gene TRBV5-4; 12 bases fit TRBD2. The CDR3 runs to 16 residues. Germline CDR1 SGHNT, CDR2 YYREEE (reference sequence). The V and J ends lost 4 bases and 4 bases, in that order; junction bases with no gene match: 6. CDR3 loop: CASSTRTSGIYNEQFF. Here the CDR3 DNA reads TGTGCCAGCAGCACCCGGACTAGCGGGATTTACAATGAGCAGTTCTTC.

This clone occurred once. This chain links TRBV7-9 with TRBJ2-1, with D possibly matching TRBD2 (7 bases). The germline V gene encodes CDR1 SEHNR and CDR2 FQNEAQ (reference sequence). This CDR3 is built from 17 residues. Trimming pared 1 base from V and 0 bases from J, leaving 13 bases between. Here the CDR3 reads CASSLGSGTPSYNEQFF. CDR3 DNA: TGTGCCAGCAGCTTAGGCAGCGGGACACCCTCCTACAATGAGCAGTTCTTC.

The chain combines TRBV4-2 with TRBJ1-2; D gene ambiguous. Trimming took 0 bases from V and 7 from J, leaving 6 bases between them. This CDR3 region has 12 residues. The V gene's germline CDR1 is LGHNA and CDR2 YNFKEQ. Written as DNA, the CDR3 is TGTGCCAGCAGCCAAGATTTGGTTGGCTACACCTTC. This sequence encodes CASSQDLVGYTF.

This clone is a singleton in its sample. The V and J genes are TRBV27 and TRBJ1-4; D is ambiguous. The CDR3 spans 14 residues. Per the germline V gene, CDR1 is MNHEY and CDR2 is SMNVEV (reference sequence). With 8 bases removed from V and 0 bases from J, the gap between germline ends came to 10 bases. CDR3 sequence reads: CASYMEATNEKLFF. The CDR3 nucleotides read TGTGCCAGCTATATGGAAGCAACTAATGAAAAACTGTTTTTT.

This clone was picked up a small number of times. CDR3 sequence reads: CASSKPTGIEEAFF. CDR3 bases: TGTGCCAGCAGCAAACCGACAGGGATCGAGGAAGCTTTCTTT. The chain recombines TRBV7-9 with TRBJ1-1; 7 bases fit TRBD1. The germline V gene has CDR1 SEHNR and CDR2 FQNEAQ (reference sequence). This CDR3 has 14 amino acids. Trimming took 5 bases from V and 8 from J; bases not matched to a gene: 11.

This sequence joins TRBV7-2 and TRBJ2-3; possible D gene TRBD1, 5 bases. This CDR3 is 14 amino acids long. The germline V and J ends were trimmed by 0 bases and 9 bases, with 13 bases remaining between them. Germline CDR1 SGHTA, CDR2 FQGNSA. The CDR3 loop reads CASSLAQGRITQYF. The CDR3 nucleotides are TGTGCCAGCAGCTTAGCGCAGGGTCGAATAACGCAGTATTTT. The full variable domain, completed using reference TRBV7-2 and TRBJ2-3, is GAGVSQSPSNKVTEKGKDVELRCDPISGHTALYWYRQSLGQGLEFLIYFQGNSAPDKSGLPSDRFSAERTGGSVSTLTIQRTQQEDSAVYLCASSLAQGRITQYFGPGTRLTVL.

The J gene is TRBJ1-3, the V gene TRBV7-9; unclear D gene. The CDR3 spans 12 residues. Trimming shortened V by 4 bases and J by 8 bases, and 9 bases separated the two germline ends. The germline V gene encodes CDR1 SEHNR and CDR2 FQNEAQ (reference sequence). The CDR3 DNA follows: TGTGCCAGCAGCTCCCCCGGGGACACCATATATTTT. This codes for CASSSPGDTIYF.